This T cell receptor (beta chain) was recovered during a study of CD8+ T cells in alopecia areata. As to this clone: The antigen is not known.

Germline values: CDR1 SQVTM, CDR2 ANQGSEA. V lost 8 bases, J lost 0 bases, and 10 bases lay in between. The CDR3 is 12 amino acids. Study outcomes and limitations: Although TCR sharing was seen in mice, sharing across patients was less clear, possibly for HLA-related reasons.

Once RNA had been extracted, it was reverse transcribed into cDNA to act as the sequencing template. Clones were sequenced by immunoSEQ multiplex PCR, and TCRdb holds only the in-frame ones, with some missing. The sample lists about 98,000 clones; about 40% were seen once. Sequencing used CD4+ T cells sorted from blood. The V gene is TRBV29-1, the J gene TRBJ1-2, with a tentative D call TRBD1 (6 bases). The clonotype comes from a human donor with alopecia areata. The CDR3 coding sequence is TGCAGCTTAGGACAGCCTAACTATGGCTACACCTTC. It encodes CSLGQPNYGYTF.